The source of this T cell receptor (beta chain) is a study of post-analysis software for immune sequencing data. Background on the study: Included courses were relapsing-remitting and secondary progressive multiple sclerosis; progressive-relapsing multiple sclerosis was also included. Study conclusions and caveats: Compared with controls, patients had more of 4 or 5 TRBV segments, including TRBV5-6, TRBV5-1 and TRBV20-1. Significantly decreased normalized Chao1 diversity was recorded for multiple sclerosis patients relative to controls.

Turning to this clonotype: What it binds is unknown.

Libraries were made from TCR beta cDNA, and they carried unique molecular identifiers. T cells numbering roughly 1 to 11 million yielded cDNA molecules that totaled approximately 500,000. TCRdb used MiXCR to reprocess the PCR reads, holding one entry per CDR3 protein. Of around 700,000 distinct CDR3 sequences detected, approximately 60% appear once; the ten largest clones hold 10% to 12%. Germline V gives CDR1 MNHEY, CDR2 SVGAGI. V was cut by 0 bases and J by 2 bases, with 8 bases left in between. The CDR3 has 16 amino acids. This chain joins TRBV6-5 and TRBJ2-6, with a tentative D call TRBD2 (6 bases). Sequencing was performed on blood. The sequence derives from a girl under 10 years old with multiple sclerosis. The CDR3: CASSYSRRAGANVLTF. The CDR3 DNA reads as TGTGCCAGCAGTTACTCGCGGAGGGCTGGGGCCAACGTCCTGACTTTC.